These T cell receptor beta chains were read from a single sample in a study of shared clonotypes between healthy human individuals. Sequencing was performed with immunoSEQ multiplex PCR; in TCRdb, only in-frame clones are kept and a portion is missing. Among roughly 2.6 million clones listed, over 85% were seen once. The material sequenced was naive CD4+ T cells sorted from blood. The source of these receptors is a man aged 18 to 30 in good health. CDR3s leave out the opening cysteine and the closing phenylalanine or tryptophan. Fields, in order: V gene, clone size, J gene, CDR3 protein. Rows give clone size only sometimes, using once, few, many, or a class for an expanded clone.

TRBV11-2	.	TRBJ2-1	ASSWGGLAVGNEQF
TRBV2	.	TRBJ2-3	ASRWGPNSDTQY
TRBV15	.	TRBJ1-1	ATSRGVTTEAF
TRBV19	.	TRBJ1-5	ASSITRQGEGNQPQH
TRBV6-5	once	TRBJ1-2	ASTQGFGGYT
TRBV5-1	.	TRBJ1-5	ASSPGQGQQPQH
TRBV6-4	.	TRBJ1-6	ASSAETNSPLH
TRBV7-9	.	TRBJ2-7	ASSLHGTGGYEQY
TRBV6-5	.	TRBJ2-5	ASSERMESGY
TRBV19	.	TRBJ1-5	ASEGGMGNQPQH
TRBV12-5	.	TRBJ1-2	ASGQGYFDGYT
TRBV18	.	TRBJ1-1	ASSPDGPTPTAF
TRBV9	.	TRBJ2-7	ASSGLRGEQY
TRBV14	.	TRBJ2-3	ASSVRRDTQY
TRBV30	.	TRBJ1-3	AWRSGAGAGNTIY
TRBV19	.	TRBJ2-2	ASNPRGLAGDSGELF
TRBV27	.	TRBJ1-4	ASTSTGLKLF